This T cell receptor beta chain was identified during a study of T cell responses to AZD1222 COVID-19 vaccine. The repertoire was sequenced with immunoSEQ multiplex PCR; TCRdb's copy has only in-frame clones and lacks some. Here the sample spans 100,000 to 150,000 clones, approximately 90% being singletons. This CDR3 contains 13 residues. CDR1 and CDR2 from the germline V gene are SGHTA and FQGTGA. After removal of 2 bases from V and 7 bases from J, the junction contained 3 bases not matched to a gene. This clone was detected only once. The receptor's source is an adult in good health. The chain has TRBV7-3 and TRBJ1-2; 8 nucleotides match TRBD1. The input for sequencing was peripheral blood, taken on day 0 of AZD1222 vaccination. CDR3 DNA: TGTGCCAGCAGCTTAGGACAGGGAGGTGGCTACACCTTC. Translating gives CASSLGQGGGYTF.